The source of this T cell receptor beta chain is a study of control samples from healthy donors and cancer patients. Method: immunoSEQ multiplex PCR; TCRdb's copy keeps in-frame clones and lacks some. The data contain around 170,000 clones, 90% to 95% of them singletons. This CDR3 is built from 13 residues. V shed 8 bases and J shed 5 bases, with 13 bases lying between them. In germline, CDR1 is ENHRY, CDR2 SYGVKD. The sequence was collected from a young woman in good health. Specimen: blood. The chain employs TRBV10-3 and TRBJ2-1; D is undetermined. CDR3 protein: CAIVIDPNNEQFF. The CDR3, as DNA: TGTGCCATCGTAATCGACCCCAACAATGAGCAGTTCTTC.